Detailed here is one T cell receptor (beta chain). This sample is part of a study of blood T cell repertoires in COVID-19. Study-wide context: Some COVID-19 samples were acute and others convalescent; all came from the United States, Italy and Spain. PBMCs, B-cell-depleted T cells, or T cells were the source of the cDNA or gDNA that made up the material.

Per the study methods: Amplification of reference gene primers provided the estimated nucleated cell counts. Here immunoSEQ multiplex PCR was the method, and the copy in TCRdb shows in-frame clones only, minus some. That table gives V, J and clone size, and the DNA gave D and trimming. The sample has approximately 220,000 clones; around 84% are singletons. This CDR3 has 15 amino acids. V was pared by 0 bases and J by 0 bases, with 11 bases between. The germline CDR1 and CDR2 sequences are SQVTM and ANQGSEA. This receptor was obtained from a man aged 50-60 years who had recovered from COVID-19. The gene calls are TRBV29-1 and TRBJ2-5, with D unclear. The sample comprised peripheral blood. The CDR3 protein is CSVEDGVPHQETQYF. Here the CDR3 DNA reads TGCAGCGTTGAAGACGGTGTGCCACACCAAGAGACCCAGTACTTC.